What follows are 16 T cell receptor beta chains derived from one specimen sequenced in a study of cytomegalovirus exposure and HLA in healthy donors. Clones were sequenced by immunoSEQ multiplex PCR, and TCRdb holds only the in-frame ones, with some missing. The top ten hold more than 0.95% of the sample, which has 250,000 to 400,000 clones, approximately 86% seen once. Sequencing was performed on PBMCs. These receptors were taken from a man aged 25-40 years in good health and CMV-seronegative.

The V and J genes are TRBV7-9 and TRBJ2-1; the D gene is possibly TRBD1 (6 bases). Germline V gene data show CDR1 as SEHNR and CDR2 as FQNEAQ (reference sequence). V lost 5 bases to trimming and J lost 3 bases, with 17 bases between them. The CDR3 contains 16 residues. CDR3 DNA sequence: TGTGCCAGCAGCCCCCCTCGGGAAGGGGGCTACAATGAGCAGTTCTTC. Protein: CASSPPREGGYNEQFF.

CDR3 residues: CASSIPGQEQETQYF. For the CDR3, the DNA is TGTGCCAGCAGCATCCCGGGACAGGAACAAGAGACCCAGTACTTC. V and J are TRBV27 and TRBJ2-5, with 8 nucleotides matching TRBD1. The germline CDR1 and CDR2 sequences are MNHEY and SMNVEV (reference sequence). V trimming: 6 bases; J trimming: 2 bases; junction bases outside the gene matches: 8. The CDR3 runs 15 residues.

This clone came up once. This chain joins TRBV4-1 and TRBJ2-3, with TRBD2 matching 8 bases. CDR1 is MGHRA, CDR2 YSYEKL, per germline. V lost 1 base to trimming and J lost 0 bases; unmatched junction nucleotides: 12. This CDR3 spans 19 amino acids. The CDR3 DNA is TGCGCCAGCAGCCAAGGAAGACCTCAGCGGGGGACTAGCACAGATACGCAGTATTTT. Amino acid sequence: CASSQGRPQRGTSTDTQYF.

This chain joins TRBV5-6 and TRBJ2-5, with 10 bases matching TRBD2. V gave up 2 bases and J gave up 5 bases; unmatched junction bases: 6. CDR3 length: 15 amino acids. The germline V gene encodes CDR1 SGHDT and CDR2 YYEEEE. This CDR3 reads CASSLTSGAGETQYF. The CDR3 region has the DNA TGTGCCAGCAGCTTAACTAGCGGGGCCGGGGAGACCCAGTACTTC.

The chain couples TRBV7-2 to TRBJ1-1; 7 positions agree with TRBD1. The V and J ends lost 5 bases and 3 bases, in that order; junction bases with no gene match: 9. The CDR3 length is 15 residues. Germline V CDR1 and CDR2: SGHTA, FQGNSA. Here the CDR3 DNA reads TGTGCCAGCAGCCCACCACAGGGGTTGCACACTGAAGCTTTCTTT. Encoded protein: CASSPPQGLHTEAFF.

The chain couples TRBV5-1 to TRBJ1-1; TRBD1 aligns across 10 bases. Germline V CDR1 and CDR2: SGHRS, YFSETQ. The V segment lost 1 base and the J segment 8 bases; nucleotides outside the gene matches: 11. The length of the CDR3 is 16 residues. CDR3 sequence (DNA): TGCGCCAGCAGCTTGCCCGGGACAGGGGCAGGCACCGAAGCTTTCTTT. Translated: CASSLPGTGAGTEAFF.

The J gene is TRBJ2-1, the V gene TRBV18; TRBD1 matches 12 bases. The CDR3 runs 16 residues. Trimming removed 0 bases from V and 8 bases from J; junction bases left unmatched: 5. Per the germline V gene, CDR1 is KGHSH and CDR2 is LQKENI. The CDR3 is CASSPPEGQGADEQFF. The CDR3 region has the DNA TGTGCCAGCTCACCACCGGAGGGACAGGGGGCTGATGAGCAGTTCTTC.

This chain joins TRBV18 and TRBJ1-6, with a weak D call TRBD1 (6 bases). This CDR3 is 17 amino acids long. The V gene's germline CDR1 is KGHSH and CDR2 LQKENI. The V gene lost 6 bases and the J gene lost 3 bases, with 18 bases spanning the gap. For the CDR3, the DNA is TGTGCCAGCTCGACCGGGACACCTAACGACTATAATTCACCCCTCCACTTT. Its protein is CASSTGTPNDYNSPLHF.

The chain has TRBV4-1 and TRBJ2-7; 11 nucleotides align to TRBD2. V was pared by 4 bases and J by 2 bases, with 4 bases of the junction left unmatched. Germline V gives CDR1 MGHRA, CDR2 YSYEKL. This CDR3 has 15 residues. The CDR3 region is CASSLTSGGPYEQYF. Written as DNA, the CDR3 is TGCGCCAGCAGCCTTACTAGCGGGGGCCCCTACGAGCAGTACTTC.

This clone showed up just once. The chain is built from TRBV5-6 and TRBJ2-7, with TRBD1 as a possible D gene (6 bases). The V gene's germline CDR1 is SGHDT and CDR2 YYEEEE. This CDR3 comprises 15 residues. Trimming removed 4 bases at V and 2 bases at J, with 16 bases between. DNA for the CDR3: TGTGCCAGCAGCCGACGGGACAAACAAACCTACGAGCAGTACTTC. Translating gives CASSRRDKQTYEQYF.

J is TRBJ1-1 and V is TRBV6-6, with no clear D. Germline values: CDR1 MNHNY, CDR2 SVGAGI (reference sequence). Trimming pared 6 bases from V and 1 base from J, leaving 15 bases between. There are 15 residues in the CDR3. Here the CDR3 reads CASSPGHFQNTEAFF. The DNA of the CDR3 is TGTGCCAGCAGCCCAGGCCACTTCCAGAACACTGAAGCTTTCTTT.

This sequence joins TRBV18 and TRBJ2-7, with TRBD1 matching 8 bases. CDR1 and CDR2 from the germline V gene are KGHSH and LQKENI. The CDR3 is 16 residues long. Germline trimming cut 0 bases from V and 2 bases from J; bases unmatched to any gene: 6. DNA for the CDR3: TGTGCCAGCTCACCACCGTTGACAGGGGCGGCCTACGAGCAGTACTTC. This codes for CASSPPLTGAAYEQYF.

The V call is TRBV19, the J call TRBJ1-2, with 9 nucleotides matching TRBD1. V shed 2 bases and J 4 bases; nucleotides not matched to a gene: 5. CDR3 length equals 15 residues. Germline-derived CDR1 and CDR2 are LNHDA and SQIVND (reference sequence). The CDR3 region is CASSIRTGGFYGYTF. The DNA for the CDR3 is TGTGCCAGTAGTATAAGAACAGGGGGCTTCTATGGCTACACCTTC.

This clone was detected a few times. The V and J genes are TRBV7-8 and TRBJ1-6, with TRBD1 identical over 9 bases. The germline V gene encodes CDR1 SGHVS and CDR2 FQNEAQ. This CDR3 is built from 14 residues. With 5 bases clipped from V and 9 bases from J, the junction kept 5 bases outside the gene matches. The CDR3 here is CASSAGQGGSPLHF. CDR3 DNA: TGTGCCAGCAGCGCGGGACAGGGAGGTTCACCCCTCCACTTT.

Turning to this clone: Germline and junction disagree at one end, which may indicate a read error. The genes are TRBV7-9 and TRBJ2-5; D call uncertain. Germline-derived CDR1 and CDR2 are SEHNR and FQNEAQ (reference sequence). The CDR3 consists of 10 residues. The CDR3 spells CASSSYEEHF. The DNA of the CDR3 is TGTGCCAGCAGTTCTTATGAGGAGCACTTC.

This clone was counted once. The chain's CDR3 is CATSGRVLPPEQYF. In nucleotides, the CDR3 is TGTGCCACCTCCGGCAGGGTTCTCCCCCCCGAGCAGTACTTC. The gene calls are TRBV6-1 and TRBJ2-7; a weak D match, TRBD1 (5 bases). From germline, CDR1 is MNHNS and CDR2 SASEGT. The ends were cut back, 10 bases at V and 6 bases at J, with 22 bases in the middle. The CDR3 is 14 residues long.